This T cell receptor beta chain was recorded in a study of blood T cell repertoires in COVID-19 (TCRdb year 2020). For context, the study as a whole: The collaborator samples originated in the United States, Italy and Spain and spanned the acute and convalescent phases of COVID-19. The material from the prospective study consisted of cDNA or gDNA derived from T cells, B-cell-depleted T cells, or PBMCs. Subjects who had been exposed to COVID-19, were actively infected with it, or had recovered from it provided the deeply sampled blood TCRbeta repertoires that made up the dataset. The repertoires were released in a freely available public database meant as a resource for research on the immune response to SARS-CoV-2. Samples were obtained from the ongoing ImmuneRACE study (first 160 participants) and from about 1,300 subjects provided by 6 global collaborators. Nearly every sample came with metadata listing a de-identified subject ID, COVID-19 status, age in years and sex. Where HLA class I and class II types were available, the types were taken from metadata supplied by the sample provider, not from assay-based typing.

The collaborating institutions used their own protocols to collect whole blood in K2EDTA tubes. For TCRbeta analysis, collaborators shipped samples as frozen whole blood, isolated PBMCs, or DNA extracted from either of those sample types. What the study reported, not specific to this receptor: How much clinical and demographic metadata was included differed by source and by participant, and the metadata was provided uncurated.

V loses 4 bases at its end and J loses 4 bases; junction bases beyond the gene matches: 12. The germline V gene (reference sequence) sets CDR1 to LNHDA and CDR2 to SQIVND. Measured from the cysteine to the phenylalanine, the CDR3 is 17 residues long. Only the CDR3 portion is preserved as DNA: 51 bases, with reading frame beginning at the first base. The immunoSEQ Assay, a bias-controlled multiplex PCR, was used to amplify TCRbeta CDR3 regions from genomic DNA. Under the source paper's analysis protocol: The number of nucleated cells in each sample was estimated from the amplification of reference gene primers within the assay. To quantify the absolute abundance of each unique TCRbeta CDR3 rearrangement, sequence reads were collapsed and filtered. For each sample, productive Simpson clonality was calculated by taking the square root of Simpson's diversity index across productive rearrangements. This immuneACCESS table, as held by TCRdb, lists in-frame sequences with V and J called but not all clones. Of the missing ones, under half trace to an unresolved V gene in checked studies; the others have no known cause. That table gives V, J and clone size, and the DNA gave D and trimming. The sample contains 400,000 to 550,000 clones, around nine tenths of them found a single time. 4% to 4.5% of the sample is in the top ten clones.

This clone was detected once. Its antigen remains unidentified. No base-level quality is on record; no much larger clone is a single base apart. Here the chain combines TRBV19 and TRBJ2-3, and TRBD1 aligns with 9 junction nucleotides. This TCR came from a woman in her twenties or thirties with acute or convalescent COVID-19. The sample comprised peripheral blood. The CDR3 is CASSNPPGTGIADTQYF. In nucleotide form, the sequence is TGTGCCAGTAGTAACCCCCCCGGGACAGGGATCGCAGATACGCAGTATTTT.